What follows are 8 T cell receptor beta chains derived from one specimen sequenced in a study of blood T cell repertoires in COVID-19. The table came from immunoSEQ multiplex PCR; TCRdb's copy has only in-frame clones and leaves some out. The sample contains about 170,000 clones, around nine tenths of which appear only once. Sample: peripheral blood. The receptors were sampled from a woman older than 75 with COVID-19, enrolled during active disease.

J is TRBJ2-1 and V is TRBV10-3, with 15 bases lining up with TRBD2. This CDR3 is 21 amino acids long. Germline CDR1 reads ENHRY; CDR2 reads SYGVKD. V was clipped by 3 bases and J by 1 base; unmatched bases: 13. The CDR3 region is CAISDPSTGTSGRKSYNEQFF. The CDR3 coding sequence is TGTGCCATCAGTGACCCCTCTACTGGGACTAGCGGGAGGAAGTCCTACAATGAGCAGTTCTTC.

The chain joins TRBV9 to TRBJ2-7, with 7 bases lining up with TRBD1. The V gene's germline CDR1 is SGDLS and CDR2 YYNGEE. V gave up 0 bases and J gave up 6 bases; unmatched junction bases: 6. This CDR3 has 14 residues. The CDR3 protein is CASSVATGKGEQYF. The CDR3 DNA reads TGTGCCAGCAGCGTAGCGACAGGGAAAGGCGAGCAGTACTTC.

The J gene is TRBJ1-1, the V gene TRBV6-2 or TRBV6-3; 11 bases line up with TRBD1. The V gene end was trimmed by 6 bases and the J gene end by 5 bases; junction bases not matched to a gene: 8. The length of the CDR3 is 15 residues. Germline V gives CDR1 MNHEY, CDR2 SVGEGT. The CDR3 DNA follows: TGTGCCAGCAGCCCTCGTGGGACAGGGGGAACTGAAGCTTTCTTT. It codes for CASSPRGTGGTEAFF.

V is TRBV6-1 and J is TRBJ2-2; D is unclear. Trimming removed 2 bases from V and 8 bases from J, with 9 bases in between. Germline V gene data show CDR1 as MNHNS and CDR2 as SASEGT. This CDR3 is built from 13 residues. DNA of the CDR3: TGTGCCAGCAGTGAAAGCGTAGGTGGGGAGCTGTTTTTT. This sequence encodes CASSESVGGELFF.

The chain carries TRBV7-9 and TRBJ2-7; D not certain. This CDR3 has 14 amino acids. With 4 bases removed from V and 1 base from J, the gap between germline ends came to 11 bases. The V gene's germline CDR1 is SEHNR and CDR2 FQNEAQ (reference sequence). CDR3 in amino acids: CASSSSGRSYEQYF. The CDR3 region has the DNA TGTGCCAGCAGCTCTTCCGGTAGATCCTACGAGCAGTACTTC. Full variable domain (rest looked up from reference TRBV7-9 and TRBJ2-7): DTGVSQNPRHKITKRGQNVTFRCDPISEHNRLYWYRQTLGQGPEFLTYFQNEAQLEKSRLLSDRFSAERPKGSFSTLEIQRTEQGDSAMYLCASSSSGRSYEQYFGPGTRLTVT.

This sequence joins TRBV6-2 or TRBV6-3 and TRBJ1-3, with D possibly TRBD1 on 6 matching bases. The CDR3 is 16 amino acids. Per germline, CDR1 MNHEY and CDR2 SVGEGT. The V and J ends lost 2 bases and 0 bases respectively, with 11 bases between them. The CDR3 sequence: CASSYPQGTSGNTIYF. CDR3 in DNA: TGTGCCAGCAGTTACCCTCAGGGGACCTCTGGAAACACCATATATTTT.

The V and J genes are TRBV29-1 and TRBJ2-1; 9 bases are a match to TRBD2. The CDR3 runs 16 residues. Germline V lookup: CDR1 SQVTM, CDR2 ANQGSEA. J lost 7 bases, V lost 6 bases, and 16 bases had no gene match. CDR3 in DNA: TGCAGCGTCGGGACCCGACTAGCGGAGAGGCGGAATGAGCAGTTCTTC. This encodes CSVGTRLAERRNEQFF.

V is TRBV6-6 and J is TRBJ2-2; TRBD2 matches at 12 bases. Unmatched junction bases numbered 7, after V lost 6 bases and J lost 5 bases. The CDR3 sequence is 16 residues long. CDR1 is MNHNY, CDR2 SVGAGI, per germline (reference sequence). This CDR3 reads CASRETSGRRTGELFF. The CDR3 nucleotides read TGTGCCAGCAGGGAGACTAGCGGGAGAAGGACCGGGGAGCTGTTTTTT.